Each of the 19 T cell receptor beta chains below was sequenced from the same sample in a study of T cell repertoires in cytomegalovirus infection. TCRdb reprocessed the reads via MiXCR and lists one record per CDR3 protein. Among roughly 800,000 distinct CDR3 sequences listed, around 29% were seen once. Which antigens these TCRs recognize remains unknown. Sample: cultured CD8+ T cells from PBMCs, taken from culture after CMV antigen stimulation. The origin of the receptors is a human donor in good health (CMV status not recorded). Some clones in this sample may be carry-over from other donors' samples.

Turning to this clonotype: This may be a read error, as it is one base from a much larger clone. CDR3 bases: TGTGCCAGCAGTCGGACAGGGGATAGCACAGATACGCAGTATTTT. Its protein is CASSRTGDSTDTQYF. This chain connects TRBV27 to TRBJ2-3, with 9 positions matching TRBD1. Germline V gene sequence: CDR1 MNHEY, CDR2 SMNVEV (reference sequence). Losses at the gene ends were 5 bases for V and 0 bases for J; bases not matched to a gene: 3. The CDR3 runs 15 residues.

For the CDR3, the DNA is TGCAGTCCCGGGGGGGGCCAGTACTTC. Amino acids: CSPGGGQYF. This sequence joins TRBV20-1 and TRBJ2-5, with 8 bases aligning to TRBD2. Germline lookup yields CDR1 DFQATT and CDR2 SNEGSKA (reference sequence). After removal of 8 bases from V and 10 bases from J, the junction contained 3 bases not matched to a gene. The length of the CDR3 is 9 residues.

This clonotype was counted a few times. The CDR3 here is CASRAGAPNSNQPQHF. The CDR3 DNA follows: TGTGCCAGCAGGGCGGGGGCCCCAAATAGCAATCAGCCCCAGCATTTT. This rearrangement joins TRBV2 to TRBJ1-5; D possibly corresponds to TRBD1 (6 bases). The CDR3 is 16 residues long. Trimming left V 6 bases short and J 0 bases short, with 15 bases between. Germline V gene lookup returns CDR1 SNHLY and CDR2 FYNNEI.

The rearrangement joins TRBV6-5 to TRBJ1-6, with D hard to call. The CDR3 length is 16 residues. Germline V gene lookup returns CDR1 MNHEY and CDR2 SVGAGI. V was trimmed by 4 bases and J by 7 bases, leaving 17 bases between them. The CDR3 DNA sequence: TGTGCCAGCAGTTTAGAAGGGCTGCCGGGGAATTCACCCCTCCACTTT. Its translation: CASSLEGLPGNSPLHF.

This chain joins TRBV6-2 or TRBV6-3 and TRBJ1-1; TRBD1 might be the D (6 bases). V gave up 2 bases and J gave up 5 bases, with 15 bases separating them. The CDR3 spans 15 residues. Germline CDR1 and CDR2: MNHEY and SVGEGT. The CDR3 loop reads CASSYRVGGATEAFF. In DNA, the CDR3 is TGTGCCAGCAGTTACCGGGTTGGGGGGGCGACTGAAGCTTTCTTT.

The chain recombines TRBV12-3 or TRBV12-4 with TRBJ2-1; TRBD1 is a possible D gene (5 bases). V was trimmed by 6 bases and J by 8 bases, leaving 14 bases between them. This CDR3 is 13 amino acids long. CDR3 bases: TGTGCCAGCAGGATACCTTGGGGCTATGAGCAGTTCTTC. This translates into CASRIPWGYEQFF.

The V gene is TRBV27, the J gene TRBJ1-1; a possible D gene is TRBD1 (5 bases). Germline-derived CDR1 and CDR2 are MNHEY and SMNVEV (reference sequence). The CDR3 has 14 residues. The germline V and J ends were trimmed by 1 base and 4 bases, with 10 bases remaining between them. In DNA form, the CDR3 reads TGTGCCAGCAGTTTATACGACGGGGGCACTGAAGCTTTCTTT. As protein: CASSLYDGGTEAFF.

CDR3 amino acids: CASSQAQGRLNTEAFF. The CDR3 coding sequence is TGTGCCAGCAGCCAAGCCCAGGGACGGCTGAACACTGAAGCTTTCTTT. The V gene is TRBV3-1, the J gene TRBJ1-1; weak D call: TRBD1 (5 bases). The CDR3 extends over 16 amino acids. With 1 base removed from V and 0 bases from J, the gap between germline ends came to 12 bases. Germline V CDR1 and CDR2: LGHDT, YNNKEL (reference sequence).

Concerning this clonotype itself: With a much larger clone just one base away, this may be a read error. The rearrangement joins TRBV6-6 to TRBJ1-2, with D possibly being TRBD1 (6 bases). CDR1 MNHNY and CDR2 SVGAGI come from the germline V gene (reference sequence). V gave up 2 bases and J gave up 8 bases, with 18 bases separating them. The CDR3 has 15 residues. CDR3 amino acids: CASSYNAFRGEGYTF. CDR3 DNA: TGTGCCAGCAGTTACAACGCTTTCAGGGGTGAAGGCTACACCTTC.

DNA of the CDR3: TGCGCCAGCAGCCAAGATGGAGGGTACTATGGCTACACCTTC. Protein product: CASSQDGGYYGYTF. The chain recombines TRBV4-3 with TRBJ1-2; the D is unclear. Germline V gene sequence: CDR1 LGHNA, CDR2 YSLEER. V was cut by 0 bases and J by 3 bases, with 8 bases left in between. CDR3 length: 14 amino acids.

The V call is TRBV7-6, the J call TRBJ1-1; the D gene is possibly TRBD1 (5 bases). Trimming took off 3 bases at V and 4 bases at J, with 15 bases between the two ends. Germline-derived CDR1 and CDR2 are SGHVS and FNYEAQ. The CDR3 totals 15 residues. CDR3 DNA: TGTGCCAGCAGCTTGCCCCTCGGGGGGGGCACTGAAGCTTTCTTT. Its protein is CASSLPLGGGTEAFF. Filled out from reference TRBV7-6 and TRBJ1-1, the complete variable domain reads GAGVSQSPRYKVTKRGQDVALRCDPISGHVSLYWYRQALGQGPEFLTYFNYEAQQDKSGLPNDRFSAERPEGSISTLTIQRTEQRDSAMYRCASSLPLGGGTEAFFGQGTRLTVV.

This clonotype was found a few times. The V and J genes are TRBV6-5 and TRBJ2-3, with D unresolved. CDR1 and CDR2 from the germline V gene are MNHEY and SVGAGI. This CDR3 has 15 residues. The germline V and J ends were trimmed by 1 base and 2 bases, with 10 bases remaining between them. The CDR3 bases are TGTGCCAGCAGTTACTGGCCAGAATCCACAGATACGCAGTATTTT. It encodes CASSYWPESTDTQYF.

This sequence joins TRBV7-2 and TRBJ2-5, with 12 nucleotides matching TRBD1. Germline CDR1 SGHTA, CDR2 FQGNSA. CDR3 length: 19 amino acids. Unmatched junction bases numbered 17, after V lost 5 bases and J lost 4 bases. CDR3 in DNA: TGTGCCAGCAGCCTCAATGCGCGACAGGGGACAGGGGGCTTAGAGACCCAGTACTTC. Translated: CASSLNARQGTGGLETQYF.

The chain has TRBV6-6 and TRBJ1-5; D ambiguous. Germline V CDR1 and CDR2: MNHNY, SVGAGI (reference sequence). V was clipped by 6 bases and J by 5 bases, with 17 bases between them. The CDR3 is 15 amino acids. Here the CDR3 DNA reads TGTGCCAGCAGACCCGGGGAATTACCTTATCAGCCCCAGCATTTT. Its protein product is CASRPGELPYQPQHF.

The V call is TRBV15, the J call TRBJ2-1, with a weak D call TRBD1 (5 bases). The CDR3 runs to 14 residues. Between the trimmed V and J ends, which lost 4 bases and 7 bases, there was a span of 14 bases. CDR1 LNHNV and CDR2 YYDKDF come from the germline V gene (reference sequence). This chain's CDR3 is CATSISGFGNEQFF. CDR3 bases: TGTGCCACCAGCATATCAGGGTTTGGGAATGAGCAGTTCTTC.

The V call is TRBV6-2 or TRBV6-3, the J call TRBJ2-7, with D possibly being TRBD1 or TRBD2 (5 bases each). CDR1 MNHEY and CDR2 SVGEGT come from the germline V gene. The CDR3 loop spans 16 amino acids. Trimming shortened V by 4 bases and J by 1 base, and 17 bases separated the two germline ends. The CDR3 spells CASSWSGTELSYEQYV. DNA for the CDR3: TGTGCCAGCAGTTGGTCCGGGACGGAGCTGTCCTACGAGCAGTACGTC.

This clonotype occurred a few times. The chain uses TRBV7-9 and TRBJ1-1; the D is unclear. In germline, CDR1 is SEHNR, CDR2 FQNEAQ (reference sequence). The V and J ends lost 7 bases and 3 bases respectively, with 15 bases between them. CDR3 length equals 14 residues. The CDR3 sequence: CASILDKVDTEAFF. The CDR3 coding sequence is TGTGCCAGCATATTAGACAAGGTCGACACTGAAGCTTTCTTT.

The CDR3, as DNA: TGTGCCAGCAGTTTATCGAATTATTTGAACACTGAAGCTTTCTTT. Its translation: CASSLSNYLNTEAFF. The chain carries TRBV27 and TRBJ1-1; D is unclear. The CDR3 runs to 15 residues. Trimming cost V 0 bases and J 0 bases, with 8 bases left between them. Germline loops: CDR1 MNHEY, CDR2 SMNVEV (reference sequence).

This clonotype was detected only a few times. The chain links TRBV7-9 to TRBJ2-1; D not certain. V was clipped by 7 bases and J by 12 bases, with 16 bases between them. Germline V gene lookup returns CDR1 SEHNR and CDR2 FQNEAQ (reference sequence). The CDR3 contains 12 residues. CDR3 bases: TGTGCCAGCACCACCTCGCAGGTTATGCAGTTCTTC. Encoded protein: CASTTSQVMQFF.